These 17 T cell receptor beta chains were all obtained from the same sample, sequenced in a study of T cell responses to AZD1222 COVID-19 vaccine. Only in-frame clones appear in the TCRdb table, and some are missing; sequencing was by immunoSEQ multiplex PCR. The repertoire holds more than 150,000 clones, approximately 92% seen once, with more than 9% in the top ten. Source: peripheral blood, taken on day 0 of AZD1222 vaccination. Every receptor here comes from an adult in good health.

The chain links TRBV24-1 to TRBJ1-2, with 7 bases lining up with TRBD1. J lost 0 bases, V lost 3 bases, and 6 bases had no gene match. CDR3 length: 16 amino acids. Germline-derived CDR1 and CDR2 are KGHDR and SFDVKD. The CDR3 loop reads CATSDGTATSNYGYTF. The CDR3 nucleotides are TGTGCCACCAGTGATGGGACAGCCACTTCTAACTATGGCTACACCTTC.

The chain has TRBV6-5 and TRBJ2-7; D is unresolved. Looked up from germline, CDR1 is MNHEY and CDR2 is SVGAGI. The CDR3 contains 13 residues. Between the trimmed V and J ends, which lost 5 bases and 2 bases, there was a span of 10 bases. CDR3 DNA: TGTGCCAGCAGTAGTAAGGTTCCCTACGAGCAGTACTTC. This encodes CASSSKVPYEQYF.

The chain joins TRBV5-8 to TRBJ1-3; D perhaps matches TRBD1 (6 bases). V gave up 2 bases and J gave up 0 bases, with 12 bases separating them. CDR3 length: 16 residues. Germline assignment: CDR1 SGHTS and CDR2 YDEGEE. The CDR3 loop reads CASSFGIGGSGNTIYF. CDR3 DNA: TGTGCCAGCAGCTTCGGAATAGGGGGCTCTGGAAACACCATATATTTT.

This chain uses TRBV4-2 with TRBJ2-1, with 12 bases matching TRBD2. In germline, CDR1 is LGHNA, CDR2 YNFKEQ. J was trimmed by 0 bases and V by 4 bases; bases with no gene match: 4. There are 17 residues in the CDR3. The CDR3 here is CASSRLAGDPSYNEQFF. DNA for the CDR3: TGTGCCAGCAGCCGACTAGCGGGAGACCCCTCCTACAATGAGCAGTTCTTC.

The V and J genes are TRBV29-1 and TRBJ1-1, with 8 bases identical to TRBD1. V dropped 6 bases and J dropped 1; count of bases not matched to a gene: 7. Germline lookup yields CDR1 SQVTM and CDR2 ANQGSEA. The CDR3 loop spans 14 amino acids. The CDR3 is CSVGPGQANTEAFF. The CDR3 DNA follows: TGCAGCGTGGGACCGGGACAGGCGAACACTGAAGCTTTCTTT.

This chain connects TRBV3-1 (or the pseudogene TRBV3-2) to TRBJ1-1, with a tentative D call TRBD1 (5 bases). Trimming stripped 7 bases from V and 4 bases from J, with 13 bases between. Germline loops: CDR1 LGHDT, CDR2 YNNKEL (reference sequence). The CDR3 length is 13 residues. In DNA form, the CDR3 reads TGTGCCAGCACCCTCCAGGGTAGCACTGAAGCTTTCTTT. Amino acid sequence: CASTLQGSTEAFF.

J is TRBJ1-1 and V is TRBV7-9, with no clear D. The CDR3 is made up of 13 amino acids. Germline V CDR1 and CDR2: SEHNR, FQNEAQ (reference sequence). V dropped 5 bases and J dropped 6 bases, with 13 bases sitting between them. The CDR3 nucleotides read TGTGCCAGCAGCCCAAGGGAGCGGGCTGAAGCTTTCTTT. Protein sequence: CASSPRERAEAFF.

V and J are TRBV7-2 and TRBJ1-1; unclear D gene. This CDR3 is 14 amino acids long. Germline assignment: CDR1 SGHTA and CDR2 FQGNSA. Trimming stripped 5 bases from V and 3 bases from J, with 13 bases between. CDR3 DNA: TGTGCCAGCAGCCACGGGCACCCCTACACTGAAGCTTTCTTT. This sequence encodes CASSHGHPYTEAFF.

V is TRBV18 and J is TRBJ1-2; D remains ambiguous. The germline gives CDR1 KGHSH, CDR2 LQKENI. V lost 3 bases, J lost 3 bases, and 20 bases lay in between. The CDR3 sequence is 17 residues long. As DNA, the CDR3 is TGTGCCAGCTCACCCCCGGGCAGGAACCCCCTCGACTATGGCTACACCTTC. Translated: CASSPPGRNPLDYGYTF.

The chain recombines TRBV7-2 with TRBJ1-1; the D is unclear. The CDR3 has 14 residues. V dropped 1 base and J dropped 10 bases, with 16 bases sitting between them. The germline CDR1 and CDR2 sequences are SGHTA and FQGNSA. CDR3 sequence reads: CASSLGSSDRGAFF. In DNA, the CDR3 is TGTGCCAGCAGCTTAGGATCTTCGGACCGCGGAGCTTTCTTT. Full variable domain (missing parts from reference TRBV7-2 and TRBJ1-1): GAGVSQSPSNKVTEKGKDVELRCDPISGHTALYWYRQSLGQGLEFLIYFQGNSAPDKSGLPSDRFSAERTGGSVSTLTIQRTQQEDSAVYLCASSLGSSDRGAFFGQGTRLTVV.

The chain combines TRBV30 with TRBJ2-7; 9 bases agree with TRBD1. Germline V CDR1 and CDR2: GTSNPN, SVGIG (reference sequence). The CDR3 is made up of 14 amino acids. Germline trimming cut 2 bases from V and 5 bases from J; bases unmatched to any gene: 7. The CDR3 nucleotides are TGTGCCTGGAGTTTACAGGGGGCACGCCACGAGCAGTACTTC. It yields the protein CAWSLQGARHEQYF.

The CDR3 DNA reads as TGTGCCAGCAGTTTCACCGGGACAGGGAATCATGAAAAACTGTTTTTT. Protein: CASSFTGTGNHEKLFF. The chain uses TRBV2 and TRBJ1-4, with 9 bases aligning to TRBD1. The CDR3 runs to 16 residues. Germline CDR1 reads SNHLY; CDR2 reads FYNNEI. The ends lost 5 bases at V and 6 bases at J; junction bases unmatched: 10.

This clone was seen only once. The rearrangement uses TRBV19 and TRBJ2-7; D is tentatively TRBD1 or TRBD2 (5 bases each). V gave up 4 bases and J gave up 3 bases, with 16 bases separating them. CDR1 LNHDA and CDR2 SQIVND come from the germline V gene (reference sequence). The CDR3 is made up of 15 amino acids. CDR3 bases: TGTGCCAGTAGTAGGGTTATGGGACCGGACTACGAGCAGTACTTC. The encoded protein is CASSRVMGPDYEQYF.

The chain recombines TRBV5-4 with TRBJ2-7, with 7 bases lining up with TRBD2. Trimming took 0 bases from V and 11 from J; bases not matched to a gene: 5. CDR3 length equals 12 residues. Germline values: CDR1 SGHNT, CDR2 YYREEE (reference sequence). The CDR3 region has the DNA TGTGCCAGCAGCTTGGCCGTGGGGGGGGAGTACTTC. It translates to CASSLAVGGEYF. The whole variable domain, filled in from reference TRBV5-4 and TRBJ2-7, reads ETGVTQSPTHLIKTRGQQVTLRCSSQSGHNTVSWYQQALGQGPQFIFQYYREEENGRGNFPPRFSGLQFPNYSSELNVNALELDDSALYLCASSLAVGGEYFGPGTRLTVT.

The gene calls are TRBV28 and TRBJ1-5; no definite D call. The CDR3 loop spans 15 amino acids. Deletions cut 5 bases from V and 3 bases from J, with 14 bases between. Germline V gene data show CDR1 as MDHEN and CDR2 as SYDVKM. CDR3 in DNA: TGTGCCAGCAGTCCGCCCCGGGCCGTCAATCAGCCCCAGCATTTT. This codes for CASSPPRAVNQPQHF.

This clone was seen only once. V is TRBV5-6 and J is TRBJ2-1; 7 bases map to TRBD2. This CDR3 comprises 14 residues. Trimming took 2 bases from V and 5 from J; bases not matched to a gene: 4. Germline lookup yields CDR1 SGHDT and CDR2 YYEEEE. The chain's CDR3 is CASSFRGGHNEQFF. The CDR3 DNA reads as TGTGCCAGCAGCTTCCGCGGGGGTCACAATGAGCAGTTCTTC.

The chain has TRBV27 and TRBJ1-1, with D possibly being TRBD1 (5 bases). Per the germline V gene, CDR1 is MNHEY and CDR2 is SMNVEV (reference sequence). The V end was cut by 5 bases, the J end by 6 bases, with 7 bases between. This CDR3 region has 11 residues. DNA of the CDR3: TGTGCCAGCAGTCGGGGCCCTGAAGCTTTCTTT. Translated: CASSRGPEAFF.